A selection of T cell receptor beta chains follows, all from one sample in a study of T cells in Graves' hyperthyroidism and ophthalmopathy. Each CDR3 protein is one row after TCRdb ran MiXCR on the multiplex PCR reads. The sample contains around 690,000 distinct CDR3 sequences, approximately 15% of which appear only once. Sequenced: blood. The receptors were gathered from a man aged 50 or older with Graves' hyperthyroidism. CDR3s include the opening cysteine and the closing phenylalanine or tryptophan. A D gene is named only where the DNA matches it firmly. The size field is filled for only some rows; it gives once, few, many or a size class.

TRBV7-2,TRBJ2-7,many,14,NA,CASTPTGGPYEQYF,TGTGCCAGCACCCCTACAGGAGGACCCTACGAGCAGTACTTC
TRBV7-9,TRBJ1-5,NA,16,NA,CASSLAGAGGNQPQHF,TGTGCCAGCAGCTTAGCGGGCGCCGGGGGGAATCAGCCCCAGCATTTT
TRBV20-1,TRBJ2-3,NA,16,NA,CSARGSQTGSTDTQYF,TGCAGTGCTAGGGGGTCCCAGACAGGAAGCACAGATACGCAGTATTTT
TRBV24-1,TRBJ2-3,NA,18,TRBD2,CATSDSGAGLASADTQYF,TGTGCCACCAGTGATTCCGGAGCGGGACTAGCGTCCGCAGATACGCAGTATTTT
TRBV7-2,TRBJ2-3,NA,15,TRBD2,CASSLPGGIRDTQYF,TGTGCCAGCAGCTTACCGGGAGGGATACGAGATACGCAGTATTTT
TRBV10-3,TRBJ1-5,many,16,TRBD1,CAISESTGQPSQPQHF,TGTGCCATCAGTGAGTCGACAGGGCAGCCCAGTCAGCCCCAGCATTTT
TRBV28,TRBJ1-5,many,16,TRBD1,CASSLFRDRVHQPQHF,TGTGCCAGCAGTTTATTCCGGGACAGGGTTCACCAGCCCCAGCATTTT
TRBV10-3,TRBJ1-6,few,13,NA,CAISDSQRFTLHF,TGTGCCATCAGTGATTCCCAGCGATTCACCCTCCACTTT
TRBV29-1,TRBJ1-1,many,12,NA,CSVGAGDTEAFF,TGCAGCGTTGGGGCAGGGGATACTGAAGCTTTCTTT
TRBV15,TRBJ1-1,NA,15,NA,CATSRGRGVGTEVFF,TGTGCCACCAGCAGAGGGAGGGGCGTGGGCACTGAAGTTTTCTTT
TRBV27,TRBJ2-7,many,16,TRBD2,CASRHTAPSGRYEQYF,TGTGCCAGCAGACATACAGCCCCTAGCGGGAGGTACGAGCAGTACTTC
TRBV28,TRBJ2-3,many,15,NA,CASSFHRGSLVTQYF,TGTGCCAGCAGTTTCCACCGGGGTAGCTTGGTTACGCAGTATTTT
TRBV19,TRBJ1-5,NA,14,TRBD1,CASSADRGAQPQHF,TGTGCCAGTAGTGCCGACAGGGGCGCTCAGCCCCAGCATTTT
TRBV19,TRBJ1-5,NA,13,NA,CATKGGINQPQHF,TGTGCCACTAAGGGAGGGATCAATCAGCCCCAGCATTTT
TRBV30,TRBJ2-7,NA,13,NA,CAWSVDSSYEQYF,TGTGCCTGGAGCGTCGACAGCTCCTACGAGCAGTACTTC
TRBV5-8,TRBJ2-6,many,15,NA,CASRMRESGANVLTF,TGTGCCAGCAGGATGCGGGAATCTGGGGCCAACGTCCTGACTTTC
TRBV30,TRBJ1-6,NA,15,TRBD1,CAWSKWDRQNSPLHF,TGTGCCTGGAGTAAATGGGACAGGCAAAATTCACCCCTCCACTTT
TRBV11-2,TRBJ2-1,many,15,TRBD1,CASSLVLQGGNEQFF,TGTGCCAGCAGCTTAGTCTTACAGGGGGGCAATGAGCAGTTCTTC
TRBV20-1,TRBJ2-7,many,16,TRBD2,CSAREAGVWSSYEQYF,TGCAGTGCTAGAGAAGCGGGGGTATGGAGCTCCTACGAGCAGTACTTC
TRBV25-1,TRBJ2-5,NA,13,NA,CASTLGSQETQYF,TGTGCCAGCACATTAGGGTCCCAAGAGACCCAGTACTTC
TRBV30,TRBJ1-1,many,12,NA,CAWGRWNTEAFF,TGTGCCTGGGGCAGGTGGAACACTGAAGCTTTCTTT
TRBV2,TRBJ1-4,NA,14,NA,CASNVNGLNEKLFF,TGTGCCAGCAATGTCAACGGTCTTAATGAAAAACTGTTTTTT
TRBV4-3,TRBJ1-2,few,14,NA,CASSHLTGTYGYTF,TGCGCCAGCAGCCATCTGACAGGTACCTATGGCTACACCTTC
TRBV6-1,TRBJ1-5,NA,12,TRBD1,CASSRQGPIQHF,TGTGCCAGCAGTCGACAGGGGCCGATACAGCATTTT
TRBV19,TRBJ2-1,NA,16,TRBD2,CASSIVGDYPYNEQFF,TGTGCCAGTAGTATCGTGGGGGACTATCCCTACAATGAGCAGTTCTTC
TRBV2,TRBJ2-2,many,16,TRBD2,CASSEGGGLNTGELFF,TGTGCCAGCAGTGAAGGGGGAGGGCTGAACACCGGGGAGCTGTTTTTT
TRBV10-3,TRBJ2-1,NA,14,TRBD2,CAIGTSGPYNERFF,TGTGCCATCGGGACTAGCGGTCCCTACAATGAGCGGTTCTTC
TRBV20-1,TRBJ1-2,NA,13,NA,CSARDEQGYGYTF,TGCAGTGCTAGAGATGAGCAGGGTTATGGCTACACCTTC
TRBV19,TRBJ2-3,many,14,NA,CASVGGQFTDTQYF,TGTGCCAGTGTCGGTGGACAGTTCACAGATACGCAGTATTTT
TRBV18,TRBJ2-7,NA,14,TRBD2,CASSPSGRGPEQYF,TGTGCCAGCTCACCGAGCGGGAGGGGCCCCGAGCAGTACTTC
TRBV15,TRBJ2-7,few,15,NA,CATSRDSGSPYKQYF,TGTGCCACCAGCAGAGATTCTGGTAGTCCGTACAAGCAGTACTTC
TRBV2,TRBJ1-5,NA,14,NA,CASTRTSGNQPQHF,TGTGCCAGCACCAGAACAAGCGGCAATCAGCCCCAGCATTTT
TRBV19,TRBJ1-4,many,14,NA,CASSPFATNEKLFF,TGTGCCAGTAGCCCGTTTGCAACTAATGAAAAACTGTTTTTT
TRBV6-1,TRBJ2-5,few,13,NA,CASSGVGRETQYF,TGTGCCAGCAGTGGCGTAGGCCGGGAGACCCAGTACTTC
TRBV29-1,TRBJ1-1,few,12,NA,CSVRTENTEAFF,TGCAGCGTTCGGACAGAAAACACTGAAGCTTTCTTT
TRBV20-1,TRBJ1-6,NA,15,TRBD1,CSARGGEDRGTPLHF,TGCAGTGCTAGAGGAGGGGAGGACAGGGGTACACCCCTCCACTTT
TRBV6-1,TRBJ2-7,many,15,TRBD1,CASRTGTGPIYEQYF,TGTGCCAGCAGAACCGGGACAGGGCCAATCTACGAGCAGTACTTC
TRBV7-9,TRBJ1-1,few,18,NA,CASSLVRQGRLLNTEAFF,TGTGCCAGCAGCTTAGTTCGTCAGGGACGTCTCCTGAACACTGAAGCTTTCTTT
TRBV6-2/TRBV6-3,TRBJ2-7,many,16,TRBD2,CASSYPLAGSSYEQYF,TGTGCCAGCAGTTACCCTCTAGCGGGGAGCTCCTACGAGCAGTACTTC
TRBV20-1,TRBJ2-3,once,15,NA,CSARRSRVPTDTQYF,TGCAGTGCTAGGAGAAGCAGGGTCCCCACAGATACGCAGTATTTT
TRBV2,TRBJ1-5,many,16,TRBD1,CASASVTGGDNQPQHF,TGTGCCAGCGCCTCCGTGACAGGGGGCGACAATCAGCCCCAGCATTTT
TRBV4-3,TRBJ2-3,NA,16,NA,CASSHQTTPSLDTQYF,TGCGCCAGCAGCCACCAGACTACCCCGTCACTAGATACGCAGTATTTT
TRBV29-1,TRBJ2-2,many,15,TRBD2,CSARTSGTDRGELFF,TGCAGCGCCCGGACTAGCGGGACTGATAGGGGGGAGCTGTTTTTT
TRBV4-3,TRBJ2-5,NA,17,TRBD2,CASSQDGIAGPQETQYF,TGCGCCAGCAGCCAAGATGGGATAGCGGGACCCCAAGAGACCCAGTACTTC
TRBV5-1,TRBJ1-1,NA,21,NA,CASSFSPLSNQGRAGRTDAFF,TGCGCCAGCAGCTTCAGCCCTTTAAGTAACCAAGGCCGGGCGGGTCGAACTGATGCTTTCTTT
TRBV12-3/TRBV12-4,TRBJ2-2,NA,16,NA,CASSLETRLNTGELFF,TGTGCCAGCAGTTTAGAGACTAGGTTGAACACCGGGGAGCTGTTTTTT
TRBV14,TRBJ1-2,few,13,NA,CASSQEGSLRYTF,TGTGCCAGCAGCCAAGAAGGGAGCTTGAGGTACACCTTC
TRBV14,TRBJ2-1,many,15,TRBD2,CASSQTTSGRNEQFF,TGTGCCAGCAGCCAAACGACTAGCGGGAGGAATGAGCAGTTCTTC
TRBV6-1,TRBJ2-3,many,15,TRBD1,CASSNRGLDTDTQYF,TGTGCCAGCAGCAACAGGGGGCTTGACACAGATACGCAGTATTTT
TRBV15,TRBJ2-7,NA,14,TRBD2,CATSNGLAIYEQYF,TGTGCCACTTCAAATGGACTAGCGATCTACGAGCAGTACTTC